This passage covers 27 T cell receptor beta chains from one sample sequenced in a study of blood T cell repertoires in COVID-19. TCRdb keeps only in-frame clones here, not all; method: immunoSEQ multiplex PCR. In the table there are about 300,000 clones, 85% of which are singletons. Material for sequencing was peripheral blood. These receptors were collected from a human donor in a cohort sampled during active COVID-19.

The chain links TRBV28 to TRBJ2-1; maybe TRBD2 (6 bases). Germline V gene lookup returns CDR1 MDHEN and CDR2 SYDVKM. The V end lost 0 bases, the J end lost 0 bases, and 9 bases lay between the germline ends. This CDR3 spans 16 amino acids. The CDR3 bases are TGTGCCAGCAGTTTATGGGGGACTGCCTCCTACAATGAGCAGTTCTTC. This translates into CASSLWGTASYNEQFF.

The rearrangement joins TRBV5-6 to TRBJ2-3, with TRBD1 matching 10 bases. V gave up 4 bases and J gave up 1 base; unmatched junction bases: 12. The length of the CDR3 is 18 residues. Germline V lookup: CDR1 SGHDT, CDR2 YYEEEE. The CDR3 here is CASSRRTGGIIGTDTQYF. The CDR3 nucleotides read TGTGCCAGCAGCAGACGGACAGGGGGTATTATTGGCACAGATACGCAGTATTTT.

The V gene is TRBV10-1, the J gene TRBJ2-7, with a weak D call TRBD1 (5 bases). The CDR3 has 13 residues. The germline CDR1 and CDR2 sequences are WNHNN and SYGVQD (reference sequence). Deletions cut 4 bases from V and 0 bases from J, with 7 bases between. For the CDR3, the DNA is TGCGCCAGCAGTGCAGGACACTCCTACGAGCAGTACTTC. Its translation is CASSAGHSYEQYF.

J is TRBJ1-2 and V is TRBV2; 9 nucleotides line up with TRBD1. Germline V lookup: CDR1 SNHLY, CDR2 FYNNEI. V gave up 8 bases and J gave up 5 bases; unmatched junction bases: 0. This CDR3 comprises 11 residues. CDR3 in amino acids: CASDRGYGYTF. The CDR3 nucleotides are TGTGCCAGCGACAGGGGGTATGGCTACACCTTC.

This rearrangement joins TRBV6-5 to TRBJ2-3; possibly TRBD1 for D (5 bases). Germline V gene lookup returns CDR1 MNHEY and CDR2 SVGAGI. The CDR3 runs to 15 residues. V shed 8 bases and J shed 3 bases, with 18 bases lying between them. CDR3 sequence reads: CASGASGYETDTQYF. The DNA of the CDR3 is TGTGCCAGCGGGGCTTCCGGGTATGAGACAGATACGCAGTATTTT.

The CDR3 DNA sequence: TGTGCCAGCAGTGCTTCACGGGGTCTCAACGAGCAGTACTTC. Its translation is CASSASRGLNEQYF. This sequence joins TRBV2 and TRBJ2-7; TRBD2 is a possible D gene (5 bases). V lost 4 bases to trimming and J lost 5 bases, with 15 bases between them. The CDR3 is 14 residues long. Germline CDR1 is SNHLY and CDR2 is FYNNEI.

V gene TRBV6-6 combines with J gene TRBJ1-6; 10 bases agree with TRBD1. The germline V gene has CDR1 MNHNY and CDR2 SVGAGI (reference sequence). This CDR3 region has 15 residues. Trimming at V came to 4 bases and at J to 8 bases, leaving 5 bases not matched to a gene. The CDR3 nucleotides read TGTGCCAGCAGTTTGAGTGGGACAGGGGATTCACCCCTCCACTTT. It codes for CASSLSGTGDSPLHF.

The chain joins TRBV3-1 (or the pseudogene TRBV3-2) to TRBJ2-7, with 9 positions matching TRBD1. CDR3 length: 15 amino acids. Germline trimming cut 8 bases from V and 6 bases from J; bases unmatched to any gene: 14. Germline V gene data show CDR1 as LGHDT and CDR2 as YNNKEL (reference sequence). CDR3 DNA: TGTGCCAGCCAGGCCTCCGGGACAGGGCAGTGCGAGCAGTACTTC. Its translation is CASQASGTGQCEQYF.

The CDR3 loop is CASSSVQGNYGYTF. CDR3 DNA: TGTGCCAGCAGCTCCGTACAGGGAAACTATGGCTACACCTTC. The chain is built from TRBV5-4 and TRBJ1-2, with D perhaps TRBD1 (6 bases). Trimming took 3 bases from V and 2 from J, leaving 11 bases between them. Looked up from germline, CDR1 is SGHNT and CDR2 is YYREEE (reference sequence). This CDR3 has 14 amino acids. The entire variable domain, with the rest obtained from reference TRBV5-4 and TRBJ1-2, is as follows: ETGVTQSPTHLIKTRGQQVTLRCSSQSGHNTVSWYQQALGQGPQFIFQYYREEENGRGNFPPRFSGLQFPNYSSELNVNALELDDSALYLCASSSVQGNYGYTFGSGTRLTVV.

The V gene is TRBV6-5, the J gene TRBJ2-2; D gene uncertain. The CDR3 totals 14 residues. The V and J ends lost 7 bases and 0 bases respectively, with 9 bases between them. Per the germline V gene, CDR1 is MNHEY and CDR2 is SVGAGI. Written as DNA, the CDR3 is TGTGCCAGCACCCTAGATGCGAACACCGGGGAGCTGTTTTTT. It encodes CASTLDANTGELFF.

CDR3 nucleotides: TGCGCCAGCAAGATGGCGGGAGAGTCTTACAATGAGCAGTTCTTC. Residues: CASKMAGESYNEQFF. This chain connects TRBV5-1 to TRBJ2-1; TRBD2 matches 7 bases. There are 15 residues in the CDR3. Germline CDR1 SGHRS, CDR2 YFSETQ. V shed 6 bases and J 4 bases; nucleotides not matched to a gene: 10.

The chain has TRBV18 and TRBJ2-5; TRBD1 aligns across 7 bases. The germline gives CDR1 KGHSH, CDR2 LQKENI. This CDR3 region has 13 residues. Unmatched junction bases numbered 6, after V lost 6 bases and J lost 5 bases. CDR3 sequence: CASSSTGTETQYF. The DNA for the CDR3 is TGTGCCAGCTCCTCGACAGGGACGGAGACCCAGTACTTC.

This CDR3 is CASSPPAGWGNTIYF. In DNA, the CDR3 is TGTGCCAGCTCACCACCGGCGGGGTGGGGAAACACCATATATTTT. The chain uses TRBV18 and TRBJ1-3; D is undetermined. CDR3 length equals 15 residues. The V gene's germline CDR1 is KGHSH and CDR2 LQKENI. The V gene lost 0 bases and the J gene lost 4 bases, with 10 bases spanning the gap.

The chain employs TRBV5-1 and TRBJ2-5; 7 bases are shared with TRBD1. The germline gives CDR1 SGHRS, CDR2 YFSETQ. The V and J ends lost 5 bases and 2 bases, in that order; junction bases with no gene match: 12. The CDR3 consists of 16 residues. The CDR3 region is CASRKEPGTAQETQYF. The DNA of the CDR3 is TGCGCCAGCAGGAAGGAGCCCGGGACAGCTCAAGAGACCCAGTACTTC.

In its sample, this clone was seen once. This chain's CDR3 is CASSRERHGYTF. The CDR3 nucleotides read TGTGCCAGTAGTCGGGAGCGCCATGGCTACACCTTC. The chain couples TRBV19 to TRBJ1-2; no clear D gene. CDR1 and CDR2 from the germline V gene are LNHDA and SQIVND (reference sequence). This CDR3 region has 12 residues. The V and J ends lost 5 bases and 6 bases respectively, with 10 bases between them.

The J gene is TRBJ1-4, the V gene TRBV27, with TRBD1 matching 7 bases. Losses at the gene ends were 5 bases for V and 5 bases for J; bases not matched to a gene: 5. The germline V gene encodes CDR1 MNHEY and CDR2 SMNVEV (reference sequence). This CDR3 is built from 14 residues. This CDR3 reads CASSRDRQNEKLFF. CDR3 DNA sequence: TGTGCCAGCAGTCGGGACAGACAGAATGAAAAACTGTTTTTT.

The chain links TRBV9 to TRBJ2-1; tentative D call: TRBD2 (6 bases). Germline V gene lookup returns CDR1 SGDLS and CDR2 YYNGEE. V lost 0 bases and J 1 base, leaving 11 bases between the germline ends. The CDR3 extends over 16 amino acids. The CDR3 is CASSVGGGISYNEQFF. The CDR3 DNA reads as TGTGCCAGCAGCGTAGGGGGCGGGATATCCTACAATGAGCAGTTCTTC.

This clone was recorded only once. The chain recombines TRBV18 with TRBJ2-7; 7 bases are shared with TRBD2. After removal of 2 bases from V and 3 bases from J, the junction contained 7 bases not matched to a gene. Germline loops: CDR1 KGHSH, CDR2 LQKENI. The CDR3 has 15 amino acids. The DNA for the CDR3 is TGTGCCAGCTCACCAAATTCGGCTAGCGGCTACGAGCAGTACTTC. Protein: CASSPNSASGYEQYF.

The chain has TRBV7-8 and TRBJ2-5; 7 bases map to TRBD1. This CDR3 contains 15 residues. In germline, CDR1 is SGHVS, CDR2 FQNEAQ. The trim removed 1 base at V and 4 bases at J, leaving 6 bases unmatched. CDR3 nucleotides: TGTGCCAGCAGCTTAGAAGGGGGCTGGGGAGAGACCCAGTACTTC. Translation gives CASSLEGGWGETQYF.

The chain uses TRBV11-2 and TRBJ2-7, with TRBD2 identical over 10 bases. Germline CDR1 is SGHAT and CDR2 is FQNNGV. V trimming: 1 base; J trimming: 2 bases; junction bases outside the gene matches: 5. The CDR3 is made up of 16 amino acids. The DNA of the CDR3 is TGTGCCAGCAGCTTAGCGGGGACTAGCGCTCCCTACGAGCAGTACTTC. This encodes CASSLAGTSAPYEQYF.

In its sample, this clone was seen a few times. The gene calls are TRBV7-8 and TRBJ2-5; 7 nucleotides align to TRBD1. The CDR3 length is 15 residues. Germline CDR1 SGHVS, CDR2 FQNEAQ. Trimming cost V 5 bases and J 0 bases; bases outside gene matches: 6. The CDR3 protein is CASSIETGYQETQYF. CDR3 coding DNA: TGTGCCAGCAGCATAGAGACAGGGTACCAAGAGACCCAGTACTTC.

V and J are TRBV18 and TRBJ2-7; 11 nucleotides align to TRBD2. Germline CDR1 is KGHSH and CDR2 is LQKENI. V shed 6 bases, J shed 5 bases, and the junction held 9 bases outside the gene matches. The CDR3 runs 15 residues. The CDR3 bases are TGTGCCAGCTCGCCGTTAGCGGGAGGGCTCCACGAGCAGTACTTC. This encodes CASSPLAGGLHEQYF.

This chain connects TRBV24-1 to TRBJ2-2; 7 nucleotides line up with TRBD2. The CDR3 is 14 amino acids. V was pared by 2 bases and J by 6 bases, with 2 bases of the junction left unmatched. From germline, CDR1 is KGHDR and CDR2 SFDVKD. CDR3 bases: TGTGCCACCAGTGATTGGGAGGGCCCCGGGGAGCTGTTTTTT. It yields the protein CATSDWEGPGELFF.

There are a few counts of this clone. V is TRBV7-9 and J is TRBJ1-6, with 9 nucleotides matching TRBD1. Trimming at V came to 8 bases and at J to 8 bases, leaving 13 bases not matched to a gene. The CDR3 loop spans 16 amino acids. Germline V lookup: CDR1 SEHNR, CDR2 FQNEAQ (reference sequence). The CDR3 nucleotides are TGTGCCAGCGGCCCGGGACAGGGAACAGGGCATTCACCCCTCCACTTT. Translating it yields CASGPGQGTGHSPLHF. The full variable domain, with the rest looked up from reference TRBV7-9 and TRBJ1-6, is DTGVSQNPRHKITKRGQNVTFRCDPISEHNRLYWYRQTLGQGPEFLTYFQNEAQLEKSRLLSDRFSAERPKGSFSTLEIQRTEQGDSAMYLCASGPGQGTGHSPLHFGNGTRLTVT.

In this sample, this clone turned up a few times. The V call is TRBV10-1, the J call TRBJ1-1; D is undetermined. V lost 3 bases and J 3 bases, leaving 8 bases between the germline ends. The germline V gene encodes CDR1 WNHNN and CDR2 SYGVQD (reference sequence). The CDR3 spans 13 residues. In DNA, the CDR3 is TGCGCCAGCAGTGATCGGCGGGACACTGAAGCTTTCTTT. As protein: CASSDRRDTEAFF.

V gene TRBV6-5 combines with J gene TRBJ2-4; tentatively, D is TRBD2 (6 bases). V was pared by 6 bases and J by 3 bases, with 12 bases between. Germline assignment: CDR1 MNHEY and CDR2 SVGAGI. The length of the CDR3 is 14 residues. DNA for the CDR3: TGTGCCAGCAGGTCCCCGCGGGGCAAAAACATTCAGTACTTC. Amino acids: CASRSPRGKNIQYF.

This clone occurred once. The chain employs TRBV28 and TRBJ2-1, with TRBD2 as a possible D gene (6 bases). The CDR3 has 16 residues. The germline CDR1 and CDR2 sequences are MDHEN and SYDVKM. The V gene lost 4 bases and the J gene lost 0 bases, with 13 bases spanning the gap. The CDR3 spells CASSSFSGPSYNEQFF. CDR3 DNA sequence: TGTGCCAGCAGTTCATTTAGCGGCCCCTCCTACAATGAGCAGTTCTTC.